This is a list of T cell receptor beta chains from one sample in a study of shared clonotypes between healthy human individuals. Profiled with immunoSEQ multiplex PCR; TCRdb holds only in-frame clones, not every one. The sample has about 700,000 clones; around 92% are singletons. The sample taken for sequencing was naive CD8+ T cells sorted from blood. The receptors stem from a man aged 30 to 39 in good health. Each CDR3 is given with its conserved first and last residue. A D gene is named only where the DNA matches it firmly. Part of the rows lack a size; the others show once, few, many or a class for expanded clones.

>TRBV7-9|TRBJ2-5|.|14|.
CASSPVGVQETQYF
TGTGCCAGCAGCCCGGTGGGGGTACAAGAGACCCAGTACTTC
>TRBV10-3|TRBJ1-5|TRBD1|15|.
CAISETTGENQPQHF
TGTGCCATCAGTGAGACCACAGGGGAGAATCAGCCCCAGCATTTT
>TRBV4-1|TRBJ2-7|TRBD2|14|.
CASSRARESNEQYF
TGCGCCAGCAGCCGTGCGCGGGAGTCGAACGAGCAGTACTTC
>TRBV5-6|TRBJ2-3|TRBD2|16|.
CASSRGVLAGVGTQYF
TGTGCCAGCAGCCGGGGGGTCCTAGCGGGAGTTGGCACGCAGTATTTT
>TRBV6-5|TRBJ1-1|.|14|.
CASSPGGAPTEAFF
TGTGCCAGCAGTCCCGGGGGCGCGCCGACTGAAGCTTTCTTT
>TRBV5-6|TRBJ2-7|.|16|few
CASSLEGTFVSYEQYF
TGTGCCAGCAGCCTAGAGGGGACTTTCGTTTCCTACGAGCAGTACTTC
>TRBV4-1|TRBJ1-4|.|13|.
CASSQELWEKLFF
TGCGCCAGCAGCCAAGAACTGTGGGAAAAACTGTTTTTT
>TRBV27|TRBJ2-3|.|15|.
CASSRRRQITDTQYF
TGTGCCAGCAGTAGACGACGGCAAATCACAGATACGCAGTATTTT
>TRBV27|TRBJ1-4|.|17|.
CASSSMGLGVFNEKLFF
TGTGCCAGCAGTTCAATGGGTTTGGGGGTATTTAATGAAAAACTGTTTTTT
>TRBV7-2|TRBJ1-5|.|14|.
CASSPPNSNQPQHF
TGTGCCAGCAGCCCACCTAATAGCAATCAGCCCCAGCATTTT
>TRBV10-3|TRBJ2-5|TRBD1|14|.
CAISRGQPEETQYF
TGTGCCATCAGTCGGGGACAGCCCGAAGAGACCCAGTACTTC
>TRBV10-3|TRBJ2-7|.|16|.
CAISSVGDKLSYEQYF
TGTGCCATCAGCTCGGTTGGGGACAAACTATCCTACGAGCAGTACTTC
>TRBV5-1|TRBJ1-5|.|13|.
CASRTDSNQPQHF
TGCGCCAGTCGGACGGATAGCAATCAGCCCCAGCATTTT
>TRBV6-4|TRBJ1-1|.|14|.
CASSDNGMNTEAFF
TGTGCCAGCAGTGACAATGGGATGAACACTGAAGCTTTCTTT
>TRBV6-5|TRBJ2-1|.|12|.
CASSYVGYEQFF
TGTGCCAGCAGTTACGTGGGCTATGAGCAGTTCTTC
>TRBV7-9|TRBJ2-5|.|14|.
CASSPRASQETQYF
TGTGCCAGCAGCCCCAGAGCCAGCCAAGAGACCCAGTACTTC
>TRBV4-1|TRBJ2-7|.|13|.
CASSQDSGYEQYF
TGCGCCAGCAGCCAAGATTCGGGGTACGAGCAGTACTTC
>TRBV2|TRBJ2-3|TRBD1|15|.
CASIFRTGVADTQYF
TGTGCCAGCATATTTCGGACAGGGGTTGCAGATACGCAGTATTTT
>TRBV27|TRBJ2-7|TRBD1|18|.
CASSPWDRGLLGEYEQYF
TGTGCCAGCAGTCCCTGGGACAGGGGGCTCTTAGGGGAATACGAGCAGTACTTC
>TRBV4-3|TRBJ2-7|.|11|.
CASSQTHEQYF
TGCGCCAGCAGCCAGACGCACGAGCAGTACTTC
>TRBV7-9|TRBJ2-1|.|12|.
CASSPGTYEQFF
TGCGCCAGCAGCCCCGGGACCTATGAGCAGTTCTTC
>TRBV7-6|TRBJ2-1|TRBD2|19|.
CASSLQKAGGYLFYNEQFF
TGTGCCAGCAGCTTACAAAAGGCGGGAGGGTACCTATTCTACAATGAGCAGTTCTTC
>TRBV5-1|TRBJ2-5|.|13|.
CASSWLGEETQYF
TGCGCCAGCAGCTGGCTCGGGGAAGAGACCCAGTACTTC
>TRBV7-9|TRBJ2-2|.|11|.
CASSRTGELFF
TGTGCCAGCAGTCGTACCGGGGAGCTGTTTTTT
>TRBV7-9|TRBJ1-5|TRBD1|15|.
CASSFDRETDQPQHF
TGTGCCAGCAGCTTCGACAGGGAGACGGATCAGCCCCAGCATTTT
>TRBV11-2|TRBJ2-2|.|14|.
CASSAGVGTGELFF
TGTGCCAGCAGCGCAGGGGTTGGAACCGGGGAGCTGTTTTTT
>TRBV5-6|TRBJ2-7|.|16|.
CASAPNREVLHDEQYF
TGTGCCAGCGCCCCAAACAGGGAAGTTCTACATGACGAGCAGTACTTC
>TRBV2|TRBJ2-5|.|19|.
CASSEALFQGGGLQETQYF
TGTGCCAGCAGTGAAGCGCTTTTCCAAGGTGGGGGACTCCAAGAGACCCAGTACTTC
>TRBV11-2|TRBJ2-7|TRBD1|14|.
CASSLGQEVTEQYF
TGTGCCAGCAGCTTGGGACAGGAAGTAACCGAGCAGTACTTC
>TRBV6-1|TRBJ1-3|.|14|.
CASSDFFSGNTIYF
TGTGCCAGCAGTGATTTTTTCTCTGGAAACACCATATATTTT
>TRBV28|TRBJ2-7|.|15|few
CASSSGLGNSYEQYF
TGTGCCAGCAGTTCAGGTTTGGGGAACTCCTACGAGCAGTACTTC
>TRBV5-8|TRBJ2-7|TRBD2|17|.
CASPTTPSGRSSYEQYF
TGTGCCAGCCCCACCACCCCTAGCGGGAGGAGCTCCTACGAGCAGTACTTC
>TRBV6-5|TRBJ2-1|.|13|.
CASSYSSTNEQFF
TGTGCCAGCAGTTACTCGAGTACTAACGAGCAGTTCTTC
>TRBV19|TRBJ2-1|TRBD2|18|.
CASSIAVSGIGAYNEQFF
TGTGCCAGTAGTATAGCAGTTAGCGGGATCGGGGCCTACAATGAGCAGTTCTTC
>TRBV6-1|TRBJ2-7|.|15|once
CASSEYRWSSYEQYF
TGTGCCAGCAGTGAATACAGGTGGAGCTCCTACGAGCAGTACTTC
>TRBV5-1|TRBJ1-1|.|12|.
CASSLLGPEAFF
TGCGCCAGCAGCTTGTTGGGACCTGAAGCTTTCTTT
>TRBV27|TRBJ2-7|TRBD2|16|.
CASSSKTSGSFYEQYF
TGTGCCAGCAGTTCCAAGACTAGCGGGAGTTTCTACGAGCAGTACTTC
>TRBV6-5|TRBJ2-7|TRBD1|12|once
CASSFTGAEQYF
TGTGCCAGCAGTTTCACAGGGGCCGAGCAGTACTTC
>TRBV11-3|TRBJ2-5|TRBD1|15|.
CASSTYDRGQETQYF
TGTGCCAGCAGCACATACGACAGGGGCCAAGAGACCCAGTACTTC
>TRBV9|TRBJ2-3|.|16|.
CASSVRSDFPTDTQYF
TGTGCCAGCAGCGTCAGATCCGACTTCCCCACAGATACGCAGTATTTT
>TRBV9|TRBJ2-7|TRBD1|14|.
CASSRRQGPYEQYF
TGTGCCAGCAGCCGAAGACAGGGCCCCTACGAGCAGTACTTC
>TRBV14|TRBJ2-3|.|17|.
CASSQDGNYPPTDTQYF
TGTGCCAGCAGCCAAGACGGGAACTACCCACCCACAGATACGCAGTATTTT
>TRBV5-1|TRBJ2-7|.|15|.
CASRHEPRSSYEQYF
TGCGCCAGCAGGCACGAACCCAGGTCCTCCTACGAGCAGTACTTC
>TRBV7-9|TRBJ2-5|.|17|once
CASSVLGAPNLQETQYF
TGTGCCAGCAGCGTTCTCGGAGCACCCAATCTCCAAGAGACCCAGTACTTC
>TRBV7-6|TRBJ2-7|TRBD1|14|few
CASSTYRGSDEQYF
TGTGCCAGCAGCACATACAGGGGCTCGGATGAGCAGTACTTC
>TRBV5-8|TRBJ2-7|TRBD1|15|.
CASSSGQGFEYEQYF
TGTGCCAGCAGCTCGGGACAGGGCTTTGAGTACGAGCAGTACTTC
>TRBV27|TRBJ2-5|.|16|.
CASSLSRGGPWETQYF
TGTGCCAGCAGTTTATCTAGGGGGGGACCCTGGGAGACCCAGTACTTC
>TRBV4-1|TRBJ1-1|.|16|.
CASSQEGRGPGTEAFF
TGCGCCAGCAGCCAAGAAGGGAGGGGTCCAGGAACTGAAGCTTTCTTT
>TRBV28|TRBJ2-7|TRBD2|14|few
CASSPGLAGDEQYF
TGTGCCAGCAGTCCCGGACTAGCGGGAGACGAGCAGTACTTC
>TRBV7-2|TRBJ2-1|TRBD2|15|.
CASSPYASGSNEQFF
TGTGCCAGCAGCCCGTACGCTAGCGGGAGCAATGAGCAGTTCTTC
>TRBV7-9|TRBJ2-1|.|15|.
CASSSWTLEIDEQFF
TGTGCCAGCAGTTCTTGGACATTGGAGATCGATGAGCAGTTCTTC
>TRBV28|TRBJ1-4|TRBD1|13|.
CASRQTGHEKLFF
TGTGCCAGCAGACAGACAGGGCATGAAAAACTGTTTTTT